These T cell receptor beta chains were read from a single sample in a study of blood T cells in healthy people across ages. TCRdb re-analysed the 5' RACE reads in MiXCR, keeping a single row per CDR3 protein. The table has hundreds of thousands of distinct CDR3 sequences, roughly 56% seen once. Sequencing input: blood. These TCRs come from a middle-aged man in good health. Each CDR3 is given with its conserved first and last residue. D genes are given only for firm matches. Clone size, where shown, is once, few, many, or a class for clones that have expanded.

.,.,TRBJ2-3,TRBV3-1,TGTGCCAGCAGCCAGGCAGGGAGTCGTACAGATACGCAGTATTTT,CASSQAGSRTDTQYF
TRBD2,few,TRBJ2-7,TRBV10-3,TGTGCCATCAGTGAAACCGGGACTAGCGGGTACGAGCAGTACTTC,CAISETGTSGYEQYF
.,.,TRBJ2-5,TRBV7-9,TGTGCCAGCAGCCTGCTAGCTCTGGAGGAGACCCAGTACTTC,CASSLLALEETQYF
TRBD1,.,TRBJ2-3,TRBV3-1,TGTGCCAGCAGCCCCGGGACAGGGGCTATAGATACGCAGTATTTT,CASSPGTGAIDTQYF
.,.,TRBJ1-6,TRBV6-5,TGTGCCAGCAGTTCCAAGGTCGGGAGTGGTAATTCACCCCTCCACTTT,CASSSKVGSGNSPLHF
.,.,TRBJ1-1,TRBV29-1,TGCAGCGCGATAAGGACGGGGAACACTGAAGCTTTCTTT,CSAIRTGNTEAFF
TRBD1,.,TRBJ1-4,TRBV29-1,TGCAGCGTTGGGGGGTTGGTCGGACAGGGTCAACTGTTTTTT,CSVGGLVGQGQLFF
TRBD1,once,TRBJ1-2,TRBV9,TGTGCCAGCAGCCCGTTGGGACAGGACTATGGCTACACCTTC,CASSPLGQDYGYTF
TRBD2,many,TRBJ2-5,TRBV10-3,TGTGCCATCCGGGACAGCGGGGGGGGGAATGAGCAGTACTTC,CAIRDSGGGNEQYF
.,.,TRBJ2-3,TRBV27,TGTGCCAGCAGCTCGTGGTCAAATTGGGCCCCTGGCACAGATACGCAGTATTTT,CASSSWSNWAPGTDTQYF
.,.,TRBJ2-7,TRBV7-2,TGTGCCAGCAGCTTCCCGACAGCGGCCACCTACGAGCAGTACTTC,CASSFPTAATYEQYF
TRBD1,few,TRBJ2-7,TRBV27,TGTGCCAGTTCGAAAGGACAGGGCGGATACGAGCAGTACTTC,CASSKGQGGYEQYF
TRBD2,.,TRBJ2-3,TRBV5-1,TGCGCCAGCAGCCCACAAATCGGGAGTAGCGGGGATCCCACAGATACGCAGTATTTT,CASSPQIGSSGDPTDTQYF
TRBD2,once,TRBJ2-3,TRBV29-1,TGCAGCGTTGATCTAGCGGGAGGGTCGATGGCAGATACGCAGTATTTT,CSVDLAGGSMADTQYF
TRBD1,.,TRBJ2-6,TRBV12-3/TRBV12-4,TGTGCCAGCAGCAACAAGGGACAGCCAGTCGGCTCTGGGGCCAACGTCCTGACTTTC,CASSNKGQPVGSGANVLTF
.,.,TRBJ2-3,TRBV29-1,TGCAGCGTTGTTCTACTAGCAGAAACAGATACGCAGTATTTT,CSVVLLAETDTQYF
.,.,TRBJ1-2,TRBV5-1,TGCGCCAGCAGCGAAGGGGCACCACGACATGGCTACACCTTC,CASSEGAPRHGYTF
.,.,TRBJ2-7,TRBV18,TGTGCCAGCTCACCAGGAAGGGGCGCGTACGAGCAGTACTTC,CASSPGRGAYEQYF
.,few,TRBJ2-7,TRBV6-5,TGTGCCAGCAGTTACGGAGACACCAGCCACGAGCAGTACTTC,CASSYGDTSHEQYF
.,.,TRBJ2-3,TRBV10-3,TGTGCCATCAGTGAGTCGAACCAGGGGACAGATACGCAGTATTTT,CAISESNQGTDTQYF
.,.,TRBJ2-5,TRBV5-1,TGCGCCAGCAGCTCGGGCGAACTTGTCCAAGAGACCCAGTACTTC,CASSSGELVQETQYF
.,few,TRBJ2-1,TRBV12-3/TRBV12-4,TGTGCCAGCCGGGATTTCCTAAATGAGCAGTTCTTC,CASRDFLNEQFF
.,.,TRBJ2-5,TRBV7-9,TGTGCCAGCAGCTCAACCAGCGAGGAGACCCAGTACTTC,CASSSTSEETQYF
.,few,TRBJ2-4,TRBV3-1,TGTGCCAGCAGCCAAGGACAGGCGGTCATTCAGTACTTC,CASSQGQAVIQYF
TRBD1,.,TRBJ2-2,TRBV12-3/TRBV12-4,TGTGCCAGCAGTTTAGGGACAGGGTTCACCGGGGAGCTGTTTTTT,CASSLGTGFTGELFF
.,.,TRBJ1-5,TRBV19,TGTGCCACTAGGACAGAAAAGAGGGGTAAGGGCAATCAGCCCCAGCATTTT,CATRTEKRGKGNQPQHF
.,.,TRBJ2-7,TRBV9,TGTGCCAGCAGCGTAGGGGCAGAAACTAGCTACGAGCAGTACTTC,CASSVGAETSYEQYF
.,.,TRBJ1-2,TRBV6-2/TRBV6-3,TGTGCCAGCAAGGGTGCTAACTATGGCTACACCTTC,CASKGANYGYTF
.,.,TRBJ2-2,TRBV20-1,TGCAGTGCTAGAAAAGAGACCGGGGAGCTGTTTTTT,CSARKETGELFF
.,few,TRBJ2-3,TRBV24-1,TGTGCCACCGATCCCGGACAGACAGATACGCAGTATTTT,CATDPGQTDTQYF
.,.,TRBJ2-7,TRBV5-1,TGCGCCAGCAGCTCGGGAACGGGTGTCGACGAGCAGTACTTC,CASSSGTGVDEQYF
.,once,TRBJ2-5,TRBV18,TGTGCCAGCTCAACCTTTCGGGGCTTACAAGAGACCCAGTACTTC,CASSTFRGLQETQYF
.,few,TRBJ1-1,TRBV5-1,TGCGCCAGCAGCTTGGATGGCAGGCCTAACACTGAAGCTTTCTTT,CASSLDGRPNTEAFF
TRBD1,.,TRBJ2-4,TRBV9,TGTGCCAGCAGCGTAGCTTTAGATCCACAGGGGGAAGCCAAAAACATTCAGTACTTC,CASSVALDPQGEAKNIQYF
TRBD2,few,TRBJ2-1,TRBV5-1,TGCGCCAGCAGCTTCCTGACTAGCGGGGGATTAGGCTCCTACAATGAGCAGTTCTTC,CASSFLTSGGLGSYNEQFF
TRBD1,.,TRBJ2-5,TRBV5-1,TGCGCCAGCAGCTTGGCCACAGGGGTGGAAACCCAGTACTTC,CASSLATGVETQYF
TRBD1,few,TRBJ2-7,TRBV6-5,TGTGCCAGCAGTTACTCGACGGGACAGGGTTTCTACGAGCAGTACTTC,CASSYSTGQGFYEQYF
.,.,TRBJ1-2,TRBV4-2,TGTGCCAGCAGCCAAGATTACCCACGACAGGTCCGGGGATTCTGGTATGGCTACACCTTC,CASSQDYPRQVRGFWYGYTF
.,.,TRBJ1-2,TRBV7-6,TGTGCCAGCAGCCTAACGGACAGCGGGTATGGCTACACCTTC,CASSLTDSGYGYTF
.,.,TRBJ2-5,TRBV5-1,TGCGCCAGCGGCTTGGGCCGGGGAGGACAAGAGACCCAGTACTTC,CASGLGRGGQETQYF
.,.,TRBJ2-4,TRBV5-5,TGTGCCAGCAGCTTGGAAGGACCCAAAAACATTCAGTACTTC,CASSLEGPKNIQYF
TRBD2,.,TRBJ2-3,TRBV6-2/TRBV6-3,TGTGCCAGCAGACCACGAGCGGGAGGGCCTTTGAACACAGATACGCAGTATTTT,CASRPRAGGPLNTDTQYF
.,few,TRBJ1-2,TRBV7-6,TGTGCCAGCAGCCCCGCCGGGGGCTATGGCTACACCTTC,CASSPAGGYGYTF
TRBD1,.,TRBJ1-2,TRBV4-2,TGTGCCAGCAGCCAAGATTCGTCACCCAGGGGGAGTGGGGACTATGGCTACACCTTC,CASSQDSSPRGSGDYGYTF
TRBD2,many,TRBJ2-1,TRBV29-1,TGCAGCGTCCGGGGGGGTAGTCGTGGCTCCTACAATGAGCAGTTCTTC,CSVRGGSRGSYNEQFF
.,.,TRBJ2-6,TRBV28,TGTGCCAGCATGTTTTCTGGGGCCAACGTCCTGACTTTC,CASMFSGANVLTF
.,.,TRBJ1-5,TRBV6-2/TRBV6-3,TGTGCCAGCAGCCGGGACACCTATCAGCCCCAGCATTTT,CASSRDTYQPQHF
.,few,TRBJ2-3,TRBV24-1,TGTGCCACCAGTCGGAAGATGGGAACAACAGATACGCAGTATTTT,CATSRKMGTTDTQYF
.,.,TRBJ2-5,TRBV11-2,TGTGCCAGCAGCTTAGGGTTGAGGGGGGGCTCGTCAGAAGAGACCCAGTACTTC,CASSLGLRGGSSEETQYF
.,.,TRBJ2-5,TRBV28,TGTGCCAGCAGTTTCGCGACGAGGGCTGAGACCCAGTACTTC,CASSFATRAETQYF
TRBD2,.,TRBJ2-1,TRBV29-1,TGCAGCACGGGACTAGCGGGGACCTATGAGCAGTTCTTC,CSTGLAGTYEQFF
.,few,TRBJ2-3,TRBV5-1,TGCGCCAGCCAACTAGCTACTAGCACAGATACGCAGTATTTT,CASQLATSTDTQYF